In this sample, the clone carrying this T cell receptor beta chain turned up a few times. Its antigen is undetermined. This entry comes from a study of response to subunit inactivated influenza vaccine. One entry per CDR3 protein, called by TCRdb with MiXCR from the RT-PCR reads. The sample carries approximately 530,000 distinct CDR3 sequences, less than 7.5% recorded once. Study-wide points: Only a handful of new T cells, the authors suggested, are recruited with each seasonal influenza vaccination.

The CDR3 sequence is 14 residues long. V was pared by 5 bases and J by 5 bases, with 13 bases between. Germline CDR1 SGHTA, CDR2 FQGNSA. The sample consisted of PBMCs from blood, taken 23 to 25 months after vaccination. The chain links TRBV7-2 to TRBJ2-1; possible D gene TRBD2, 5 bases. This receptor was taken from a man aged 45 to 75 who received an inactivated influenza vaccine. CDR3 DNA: TGTGCCAGCAGCCCGAGCCGGGGAAACAATGAGCAGTTCTTC. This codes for CASSPSRGNNEQFF.